This T cell receptor beta chain was documented in a study of beta chain features in type 1 diabetes. Study results and limitations: All four CD4+ subsets from Type 1 diabetes patients carried moderately but significantly shorter TCRB CDR3s. Because the template was cDNA, high-expressing cells might be over-represented. PCR might preferentially amplify shorter templates, equally in patients and controls.

Trimming removed 0 bases from V and 10 bases from J, with 13 bases in between. Germline V gene sequence: CDR1 MNHEY, CDR2 SVGAGI. The CDR3 sequence is 14 residues long. What was sequenced were expressed TCRB transcripts, since all of the isolated RNA had been reverse transcribed. The table came from immunoSEQ multiplex PCR; TCRdb's copy has only in-frame clones and leaves some out. The data show some 360,000 clones, 8.5% to 10% seen once. Concerning this clone itself: Its antigen is still unknown.

V and J are TRBV6-5 and TRBJ2-1; maybe TRBD2 (5 bases). What was sequenced was central memory CD4+ T cells from blood. This receptor was obtained from a man aged 30 to 39 with type 1 diabetes. The CDR3 sequence: CASSYSMEALEQFF. CDR3 DNA: TGTGCCAGCAGTTACTCGATGGAGGCCTTAGAGCAGTTCTTC.